Each of the 5 T cell receptor beta chains below was sequenced from the same sample in a study of molecular identifiers for immune sequencing clone quantification. MiXCR, applied by TCRdb to the PCR reads, yields one record per CDR3 protein. The sample carries tens of thousands of distinct CDR3 sequences, nearly 25% recorded once. The sequenced material came from naive CD8+ T cells from blood, with Jurkat cell RNA spiked in. The subset is: FACS-sorted CD8+CD4-CCR7+CD45RA+ naive T cells. The receptors were sampled from a human donor in good health. Some libraries in this study had Jurkat cell RNA spiked in.

This clonotype was recorded many times. The chain employs TRBV28 and TRBJ2-1; the match to TRBD2 covers 13 bases. Germline V lookup: CDR1 MDHEN, CDR2 SYDVKM. The trim removed 2 bases at V and 4 bases at J, leaving 14 bases unmatched. The CDR3 runs 20 residues. CDR3 loop: CASSLPGLAGSGRSYNEQFF. The CDR3 bases are TGTGCCAGCAGTTTACCGGGACTAGCGGGAAGTGGTCGGAGTTACAATGAGCAGTTCTTC.

This clonotype has at least ten counts. The rearrangement joins TRBV10-3 to TRBJ1-1; D call uncertain. Looked up from germline, CDR1 is ENHRY and CDR2 is SYGVKD. The germline V and J ends were trimmed by 4 bases and 5 bases, with 5 bases remaining between them. This CDR3 has 11 residues. The CDR3 loop reads CAISAGTEAFF. The DNA of the CDR3 is TGTGCCATCAGTGCGGGGACTGAAGCTTTCTTT.

In this sample, this clonotype turned up many times. The CDR3 loop is CASSPGTSGSGTDTQYF. The DNA of the CDR3 is TGTGCCAGCAGTCCAGGGACTAGCGGGAGCGGTACAGATACGCAGTATTTT. This chain links TRBV28 with TRBJ2-3; 14 bases are a match to TRBD2. There are 17 residues in the CDR3. Per germline, CDR1 MDHEN and CDR2 SYDVKM. V gave up 5 bases and J gave up 3 bases; unmatched junction bases: 7.

The chain has TRBV19 and TRBJ2-1; D perhaps matches TRBD2 (6 bases). Trimming took off 3 bases at V and 7 bases at J, with 16 bases between the two ends. The CDR3 runs 15 residues. The germline V gene encodes CDR1 LNHDA and CDR2 SQIVND (reference sequence). The CDR3 reads CASSIKSGGGNEQFF. As DNA, the CDR3 is TGTGCCAGTAGTATTAAGTCCGGCGGAGGGAATGAGCAGTTCTTC. Looking up the rest from reference TRBV19 and TRBJ2-1 gives the full variable domain: DGGITQSPKYLFRKEGQNVTLSCEQNLNHDAMYWYRQDPGQGLRLIYYSQIVNDFQKGDIAEGYSVSREKKESFPLTVTSAQKNPTAFYLCASSIKSGGGNEQFFGPGTRLTVL.

This clonotype appeared many times. The chain uses TRBV2 and TRBJ2-1, with 11 bases lining up with TRBD2. This CDR3 has 15 amino acids. Germline V gives CDR1 SNHLY, CDR2 FYNNEI. J gave up 4 bases and V 7 bases, and 6 bases lay outside the gene matches. CDR3 loop: CASKASGGSYNEQFF. CDR3 sequence (DNA): TGTGCCAGCAAGGCTAGCGGGGGGAGTTACAATGAGCAGTTCTTC.